The clone carrying this T cell receptor beta chain is a singleton in its sample. Its target is unknown. Measured with immunoSEQ multiplex PCR; TCRdb has only the in-frame clones, and not every one. The data hold over 75,000 clones, with 80% observed a single time. The data originate from a study of memory CD4+ T cells and cytomegalovirus serostatus. At the level of the study: Donors were healthy Belgian adults, fewer than ten CMV seropositive and under 30 seronegative. Points from the study as a whole: The CMV-associated TCR signature appears largely within the CD4+ memory repertoire. CMV serostatus prediction reached median AUC 0.95, or 0.91 with US-trained model.

The CDR3 is made up of 18 amino acids. V shed 3 bases and J shed 0 bases, with 18 bases lying between them. Germline V lookup: CDR1 LGHNA, CDR2 YSLEER. Single viable CD3+CD4+CD8-CD45RO+ cells were sorted as the memory CD4+ T cells. The sequenced sample was memory CD4+ T cells from blood. The source is an adult in good health and CMV-seropositive. This chain links TRBV4-3 with TRBJ1-3, with a possible D match to TRBD1 (5 bases). CDR3 protein: CASSQNPPGGFSGNTIYF. The CDR3 nucleotides are TGCGCCAGCAGCCAGAATCCCCCGGGGGGATTCTCTGGAAACACCATATATTTT.